One sample yielded the 21 T cell receptor beta chains listed below, sequenced in a study of tissue T cells after allogeneic stem cell transplantation. This table comes from immunoSEQ multiplex PCR, and its TCRdb copy is limited to in-frame clones, with some not included. The sample lists over 40,000 clones, about three quarters occurring once. The sequenced sample was sorted cells pooled from one or two spleens. These receptors originate from a pool of C57BL/6 mice in good health.

There are a few counts of this clone. Germline and genes here are mouse. The missing CDR3 end, 1 residue past where the read stops, is filled in from the germline J gene. The chain uses TRBV21 and TRBJ2-7, with 12 bases identical to TRBD2. TRBV21 is filed as an ORF, its function uncertain. This CDR3 is built from 15 residues. Germline trimming cut 0 bases from V and 4 bases from J; bases unmatched to any gene: 1. CDR3 loop: CASSQSGTGGYEQYF. The sequenced CDR3 bases are TGTGCTAGCAGTCAATCGGGGACTGGGGGGTATGAACAGTAC.

As to this clone: Gene names and germline refer to mouse. The sequenced fragment ends 1 residue before the CDR3 boundary, so the rest is inferred from the germline J gene. The same CDR3 arises from other DNA sequences in this sample as well. The V and J genes are TRBV19 and TRBJ2-4; TRBD1 might be the D (6 bases). Trimming removed 1 base from V and 0 bases from J, with 6 bases in between. This CDR3 has 14 residues. Looked up from germline, CDR1 is FNHDT and CDR2 is SITEND (reference sequence). Incomplete CDR3 DNA: TGTGCCAGCAGTATAACAGGGAGTCAAAACACCTTGTAC. This sequence encodes CASSITGSQNTLY. The whole CDR3 is CASSITGSQNTLYF.

A word on this clone: Gene names denote mouse genes. The read is 1 residue too short to cover the CDR3 end, so that end is filled in from the germline J gene. The chain employs TRBV19 and TRBJ2-7; 9 nucleotides align to TRBD2. The germline V gene encodes CDR1 FNHDT and CDR2 SITEND (reference sequence). Unmatched junction bases numbered 10, after V lost 3 bases and J lost 0 bases. This CDR3 has 17 amino acids. The CDR3 loop reads CASSNPNWGASSYEQYF. Incomplete CDR3 DNA: TGTGCCAGCAGTAACCCCAACTGGGGGGCGAGCTCCTATGAACAGTAC. The entire variable domain, with the rest obtained from reference TRBV19 and TRBJ2-7, is as follows: GGIITQTPKFLIGQEGQKLTLKCQQNFNHDTMYWYRQDSGKGLRLIYYSITENDLQKGDLSEGYDASREKKSSFSLTVTSAQKNEMAVFLCASSNPNWGASSYEQYFGPGTRLTVL.

Of note for this clone: Genes and germline come from the mouse. This CDR3 reads CASSQEGQGNQDTQYF. The sequenced part of the CDR3 DNA is TGTGCCAGCAGCCAAGAGGGACAGGGGAACCAAGACACCCAGTAC. The V gene is TRBV5, the J gene TRBJ2-5; 10 bases line up with TRBD1. Sequencing ends 1 residue short of the CDR3 end; the germline J gene provides the rest. CDR1 is LGHNA and CDR2 is YNLKQL in the germline V gene (reference sequence). This CDR3 is 16 amino acids long. V gave up 0 bases and J gave up 0 bases; unmatched junction bases: 0.

A remark on this clone: The gene names given are mouse names. The CDR3 end lies 1 residue beyond the end of the read and is filled in from the germline J gene. The chain uses TRBV1 and TRBJ2-7; 10 nucleotides line up with TRBD1. The germline CDR1 and CDR2 sequences are NSQYPW and LRSPGD (reference sequence). This CDR3 contains 14 residues. V gave up 0 bases and J gave up 5 bases; unmatched junction bases: 1. The CDR3 reads CTCSADGTGDEQYF. CDR3 bases read: TGCACCTGCAGTGCAGATGGGACAGGGGATGAACAGTAC. The entire variable domain, with the rest obtained from reference TRBV1 and TRBJ2-7, is as follows: VTLLEQNPRWRLVPRGQAVNLRCILKNSQYPWMSWYQQDLQKQLQWLFTLRSPGDKEVKSLPGADYLATRVTDTELRLQVANMSQGRTLYCTCSADGTGDEQYFGPGTRLTVL.

Comment on this clone: Each gene name is a mouse one. The read terminates 1 residue before the CDR3 end, so the remaining end is supplied by the germline J gene. The chain has TRBV1 and TRBJ2-7, with TRBD1 matching 8 bases. The CDR3 sequence is 14 residues long. J gave up 1 base and V 3 bases, and 2 bases lay outside the gene matches. The germline V gene has CDR1 NSQYPW and CDR2 LRSPGD (reference sequence). The CDR3 DNA, read in part, is TGCACCTGCAGTGCGCGACAGGGGTCCTATGAACAGTAC. Residues: CTCSARQGSYEQY. Given in full, the CDR3 is CTCSARQGSYEQYF.

This clone has a single count. Genes and germline come from the mouse. The read stops 1 residue short of the end of the CDR3; the missing end is completed from the germline J gene. Other DNA sequences within the sample encode an identical CDR3. The chain employs TRBV19 and TRBJ2-1; D may be TRBD2 (5 bases). The V end was cut by 2 bases, the J end by 1 base, with 7 bases between. Germline V gene data show CDR1 as FNHDT and CDR2 as SITEND (reference sequence). The CDR3 length is 14 residues. CDR3 amino acids: CASSILGNYAEQFF. The covered CDR3 bases are TGTGCCAGCAGTATTCTGGGAAACTATGCTGAGCAGTTC.

Turning to this clone: Genes and germline come from the mouse. Read data end 1 residue before the CDR3 end; the end is taken from the germline J gene. This chain links TRBV4 with TRBJ1-6; TRBD1 matches at 8 bases. TRBJ1-6 is treated as an ORF (open reading frame) with a function not yet certain. From germline, CDR1 is LGHDT and CDR2 YNNKQL (reference sequence). The CDR3 spans 14 residues. Unmatched junction bases numbered 5, after V lost 6 bases and J lost 7 bases. The CDR3 DNA, read in part, is TGTGCCAGCAGGTCAGGGGGCCGGAATTCGCCCCTCTAC. Translation: CASRSGGRNSPLY. The CDR3 reads in full as CASRSGGRNSPLYF.

Regarding this clone: Gene names refer to mouse genes. The read ends 1 residue before the CDR3 terminus; that terminus is restored from the germline J gene. The chain joins TRBV3 to TRBJ2-7, with 13 bases lining up with TRBD2. With V trimmed by 1 base and J by 4 bases, 4 bases remained unmatched. This CDR3 region has 16 residues. Germline assignment: CDR1 SNHLY and CDR2 FYNGKV (reference sequence). This CDR3 is CASSLGRDWGGYEQYF. The sequenced CDR3 bases are TGTGCCAGCAGCTTAGGCCGGGACTGGGGGGGATATGAACAGTAC.

Details on this clone: The germline and genes are mouse ones. The read ends 1 residue early relative to the CDR3; the germline J gene fills the gap. V is TRBV26 and J is TRBJ2-3; D may be TRBD1 (6 bases). The germline V gene has CDR1 KGHPV and CDR2 FQNQEV (reference sequence). With 6 bases removed from V and 0 bases from J, the gap between germline ends came to 10 bases. The CDR3 extends over 14 amino acids. Partial CDR3 DNA: TGTGCCAGCAGAAACAGGGCTAGTGCAGAAACGCTGTAT. Translating gives CASRNRASAETLY. The entire CDR3 sequence reads CASRNRASAETLYF.

Worth noting for this clone: Mouse gene names apply. The read gets to within 1 residue of the CDR3 end, and the germline J gene fills in the rest. The chain carries TRBV1 and TRBJ1-1; TRBD1 matches at 8 bases. CDR1 and CDR2 (germline): NSQYPW, LRSPGD (reference sequence). The CDR3 runs 13 residues. V lost 3 bases to trimming and J lost 3 bases; unmatched junction nucleotides: 0. This chain's CDR3 is CTCSATGDTEVFF. The part of the CDR3 DNA that was read is TGCACCTGCAGTGCGACAGGGGACACAGAAGTCTTC.

Notes on this clone: Germline and genes: mouse. The read comes to an end 1 residue before the CDR3 does, leaving the germline J gene to fill in the end. The genes are TRBV4 and TRBJ1-1, with TRBD1 matching over 7 bases. Germline V gene data show CDR1 as LGHDT and CDR2 as YNNKQL (reference sequence). Trimming removed 5 bases from V and 0 bases from J; junction bases left unmatched: 3. CDR3 length equals 14 residues. The CDR3 region is CASSETGTNTEVFF. CDR3 bases read: TGTGCCAGCAGCGAGACAGGGACAAACACAGAAGTCTTC.

Remarks on this clone: The listed genes are named as in mouse. The read comes to an end 1 residue before the CDR3 does, leaving the germline J gene to fill in the end. The genes are TRBV13-2 and TRBJ2-1, with TRBD1 identical over 9 bases. The length of the CDR3 is 14 residues. Germline-derived CDR1 and CDR2 are NNHNN and SYGAGS (reference sequence). V gave up 3 bases and J gave up 6 bases; unmatched junction bases: 4. CDR3 in amino acids: CASGVPGQGAEQFF. CDR3 bases read: TGTGCCAGCGGTGTCCCGGGACAGGGTGCTGAGCAGTTC.

In regard to this clone: The gene names given are mouse names. The CDR3 end falls 1 residue outside the read, so it is completed with the germline J gene. The chain is built from TRBV31 and TRBJ2-5; D may be TRBD1 or TRBD2 (5 bases each). CDR3 length equals 12 residues. The V end lost 3 bases, the J end lost 3 bases, and 7 bases lay between the germline ends. Germline V gene data show CDR1 as GKSSPN and CDR2 as SITVG. The CDR3 sequence is CAWRGVQDTQYF. The CDR3 DNA, read in part, is TGTGCCTGGAGGGGGGTTCAAGACACCCAGTAC.

On this clone itself: The listed genes are named as in mouse. The CDR3 end is not reached by the read, which stops 1 residue before it; the germline J gene fills it in. The V gene is TRBV5, the J gene TRBJ2-1, with 11 bases identical to TRBD1. The CDR3 sequence is 15 residues long. The V segment lost 0 bases and the J segment 7 bases; nucleotides outside the gene matches: 2. Germline V gives CDR1 LGHNA, CDR2 YNLKQL (reference sequence). This CDR3 is CASSQEGQGGAEQFF. The sequenced part of the CDR3 DNA is TGTGCCAGCAGCCAAGAGGGACAGGGGGGAGCTGAGCAGTTC.

About this clone: Mouse gene names and germline throughout. The read finishes 1 residue shy of the CDR3 end, and the germline J gene is used to complete it. The V and J genes are TRBV1 and TRBJ1-3, with 7 bases that match TRBD1. The V gene end was trimmed by 3 bases and the J gene end by 4 bases; junction bases not matched to a gene: 0. CDR1 and CDR2 (germline): NSQYPW, LRSPGD (reference sequence). The CDR3 is 13 residues long. CDR3 DNA (partial): TGCACCTGCAGTGCCAGGGGGGGAAATACGCTCTAT. This encodes CTCSARGGNTLY. The entire CDR3 reads CTCSARGGNTLYF.

The sample holds one count of this clone. Mouse gene names apply. The read is 1 residue too short to cover the CDR3 end, so that end is filled in from the germline J gene. The genes are TRBV13-2 and TRBJ2-3, with D perhaps TRBD2 (5 bases). This CDR3 has 15 residues. Trimming cost V 1 base and J 1 base, with 10 bases left between them. Germline V gives CDR1 NNHNN, CDR2 SYGAGS (reference sequence). The CDR3 sequence is CASGDSLTGAETLYF. The CDR3 DNA, read in part, is TGTGCCAGCGGTGATTCACTGACTGGTGCAGAAACGCTGTAT.

With respect to this clone: Mouse germline and gene names are used. From the germline J gene comes the end of the CDR3, since the read stops 1 residue before it. This chain joins TRBV13-2 and TRBJ2-5; 10 nucleotides match TRBD1. In germline, CDR1 is NNHNN, CDR2 SYGAGS (reference sequence). The length of the CDR3 is 16 residues. With V trimmed by 3 bases and J by 2 bases, 6 bases remained unmatched. The CDR3 spells CASGVRTGGSQDTQYF. The CDR3 bases that were read are TGTGCCAGCGGTGTCAGGACAGGGGGGTCCCAAGACACCCAGTAC.

With regard to this clone: Mouse gene names and germline throughout. The sequence runs out 1 residue before the end of the CDR3; the remainder is reconstructed from the germline J gene. The chain recombines TRBV13-3 with TRBJ1-1; no firm D call. V lost 0 bases, J lost 4 bases, and 7 bases lay in between. The germline CDR1 and CDR2 sequences are NNHDY and SYVADS. This CDR3 spans 13 amino acids. The sequenced CDR3 bases are TGTGCCAGCAGTGATGGTAAGGGCACAGAAGTCTTC. Protein product: CASSDGKGTEVF. In full, the CDR3 reads CASSDGKGTEVFF.

Comments on this clone: The germline and genes are mouse ones. The CDR3 goes on 1 residue after the read ends, and that part is filled in from the germline J gene. The V call is TRBV13-2, the J call TRBJ1-3; 7 nucleotides match TRBD1. This CDR3 is 17 amino acids long. Germline-derived CDR1 and CDR2 are NNHNN and SYGAGS (reference sequence). The V and J ends lost 2 bases and 0 bases, in that order; junction bases with no gene match: 8. This CDR3 reads CASGDAGTDNSGNTLYF. Partial CDR3 DNA: TGTGCCAGCGGTGACGCCGGGACAGATAATTCTGGAAATACGCTCTAT.

Remarks on this clone: Each gene name is a mouse one. The sequenced fragment ends 1 residue before the CDR3 boundary, so the rest is inferred from the germline J gene. The chain has TRBV3 and TRBJ1-2; 10 bases are a match to TRBD1. CDR1 is SNHLY and CDR2 is FYNGKV in the germline V gene (reference sequence). Unmatched junction bases numbered 4, after V lost 5 bases and J lost 4 bases. The CDR3 is made up of 14 amino acids. The CDR3 DNA, read in part, is TGTGCCAGCAGCCTGACAGGGGGCGGCTCCGACTACACC. Translation gives CASSLTGGGSDYT. The CDR3 reads in full as CASSLTGGGSDYTF.